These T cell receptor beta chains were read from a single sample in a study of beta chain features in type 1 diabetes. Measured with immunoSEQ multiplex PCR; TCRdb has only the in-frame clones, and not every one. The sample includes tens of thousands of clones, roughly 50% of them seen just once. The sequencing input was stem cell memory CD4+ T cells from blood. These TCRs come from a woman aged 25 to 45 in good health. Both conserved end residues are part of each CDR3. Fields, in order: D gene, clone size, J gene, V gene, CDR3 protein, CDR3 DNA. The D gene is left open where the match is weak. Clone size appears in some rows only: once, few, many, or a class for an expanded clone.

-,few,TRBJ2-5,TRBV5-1,CASSLGPGKAETQYF,TGCGCCAGCAGCCTCGGCCCCGGGAAGGCGGAGACCCAGTACTTC
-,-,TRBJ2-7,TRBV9,CASSVALGNLKIYYEQYF,TGTGCCAGCAGCGTAGCACTAGGGAACCTCAAGATATACTACGAGCAGTACTTC
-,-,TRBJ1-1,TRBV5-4,CASSLIRENTEAFF,TGTGCCAGCAGCTTGATCAGGGAGAACACTGAAGCTTTCTTT
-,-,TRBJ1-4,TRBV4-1,CASSQDRVNEKLFF,TGCGCCAGCAGCCAAGACAGGGTGAATGAAAAACTGTTTTTT
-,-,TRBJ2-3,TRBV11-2,CASSFLDSDTQYF,TGTGCCAGCAGCTTTCTCGACAGTGATACGCAGTATTTT
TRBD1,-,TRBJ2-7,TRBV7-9,CASSSRTGRGEQYF,TGTGCCAGCAGCTCTAGGACAGGGAGAGGCGAGCAGTACTTC
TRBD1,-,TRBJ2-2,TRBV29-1,CSGRTGNTGELFF,TGCAGCGGCCGGACAGGGAACACCGGGGAGCTGTTTTTT
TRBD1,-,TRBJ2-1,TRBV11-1,CASSLDRGSYNEQFF,TGTGCCAGCAGCTTGGACAGGGGTTCCTACAATGAGCAGTTCTTC
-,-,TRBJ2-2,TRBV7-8,CASSLRVLGGELFF,TGTGCCAGCAGCCTCAGGGTATTGGGCGGGGAGCTGTTTTTT
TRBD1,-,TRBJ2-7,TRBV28,CASSSGQGPIYEQYF,TGTGCCAGCAGTTCGGGACAGGGGCCTATTTACGAGCAGTACTTC
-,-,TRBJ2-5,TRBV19,CASSPRQKGTQYF,TGTGCCAGTAGTCCGAGACAGAAGGGGACCCAGTACTTC
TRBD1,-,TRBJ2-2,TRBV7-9,CASRESTGDTGELFF,TGTGCCAGCAGGGAAAGCACAGGGGACACCGGGGAGCTGTTTTTT
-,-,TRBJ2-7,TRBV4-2,CASSPHSQGGDFPLSYEQYF,TGTGCCAGCAGCCCCCATAGCCAGGGGGGCGACTTTCCCCTCTCCTACGAGCAGTACTTC
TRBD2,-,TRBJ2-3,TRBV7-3,CASSFGGADTQYF,TGTGCCAGCAGCTTTGGGGGGGCAGATACGCAGTATTTT
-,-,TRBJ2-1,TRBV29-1,CSVYEGGSYNEQFF,TGCAGCGTTTACGAGGGAGGCTCCTACAATGAGCAGTTCTTC
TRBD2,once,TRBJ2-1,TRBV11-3,CASSFYSGSAPYNEQFF,TGTGCCAGCAGCTTCTATAGCGGGAGTGCACCTTACAATGAGCAGTTCTTC
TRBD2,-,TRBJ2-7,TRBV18,CASSPRTSGRAASEQYF,TGTGCCAGCTCACCACGGACTAGCGGGAGGGCCGCGTCCGAGCAGTACTTC
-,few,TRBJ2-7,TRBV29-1,CSVEDRAGSYEQYF,TGCAGCGTTGAAGATCGCGCAGGCTCCTACGAGCAGTACTTC
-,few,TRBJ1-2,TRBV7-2,CASTTNQGDYGYTF,TGTGCCAGCACCACCAATCAGGGTGACTATGGCTACACCTTC
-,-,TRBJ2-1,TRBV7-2,CASSKGYNEQFF,TGTGCCAGCAGCAAGGGGTACAATGAGCAGTTCTTC
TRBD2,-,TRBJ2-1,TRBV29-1,CSAGGGSSYNEQFF,TGCAGCGCCGGGGGGGGGAGCTCCTACAATGAGCAGTTCTTC
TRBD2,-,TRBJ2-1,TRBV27,CASSLRRGVNEQFF,TGTGCCAGCAGTTTACGCCGGGGGGTAAATGAGCAGTTCTTC
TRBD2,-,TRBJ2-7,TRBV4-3,CASSQDSLSGRAGQRDEQYF,TGCGCCAGCAGCCAAGATTCCCTTAGCGGGAGGGCCGGCCAGAGGGACGAGCAGTACTTC
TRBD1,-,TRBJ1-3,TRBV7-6,CASSSRGQGGPSGNTIYF,TGTGCCAGCAGCTCACGGGGACAGGGGGGCCCCTCTGGAAACACCATATATTTT
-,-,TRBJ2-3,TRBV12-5,CASGLVVGSPDTQYF,TGTGCTAGTGGTTTGGTCGTGGGCAGTCCAGATACGCAGTATTTT
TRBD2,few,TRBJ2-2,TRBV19,CASSESGGLNTGELFF,TGTGCCAGTAGTGAGTCGGGAGGTCTAAACACCGGGGAGCTGTTTTTT
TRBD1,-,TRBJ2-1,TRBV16,CASSRQTGPTFDEQFF,TGTGCCAGCAGCCGACAGACAGGGCCTACGTTCGATGAGCAGTTCTTC
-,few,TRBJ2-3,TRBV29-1,CSVRELTQYF,TGCAGCGTGAGGGAACTAACGCAGTATTTT
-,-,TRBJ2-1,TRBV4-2,CASSQTAGDYNEQFF,TGTGCCAGCAGCCAGACAGCCGGAGATTACAATGAGCAGTTCTTC
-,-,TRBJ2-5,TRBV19,CASSFSVQETQYF,TGTGCCAGTAGTTTTAGCGTTCAAGAGACCCAGTACTTC
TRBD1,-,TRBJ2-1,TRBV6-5,CASSYRRGPYNEQFF,TGTGCCAGCAGTTATCGCAGGGGGCCCTACAATGAGCAGTTCTTC
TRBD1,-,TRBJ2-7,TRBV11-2,CASSERQGPIHEQYF,TGTGCCAGCAGCGAAAGACAGGGGCCCATCCACGAGCAGTACTTC
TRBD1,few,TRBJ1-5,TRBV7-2,CASSFGQGGFNQPQHF,TGTGCCAGCAGCTTCGGACAGGGGGGATTCAATCAGCCCCAGCATTTT
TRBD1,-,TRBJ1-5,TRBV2,CASNPSTGGNQPQHF,TGTGCCAGCAACCCCTCGACAGGGGGCAATCAGCCCCAGCATTTT
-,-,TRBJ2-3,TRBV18,CASSPRDFDTQYF,TGTGCCAGCTCACCCCGCGACTTTGATACGCAGTATTTT
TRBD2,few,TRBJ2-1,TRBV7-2,CASSLVTSRGLAGGEQFF,TGTGCCAGCAGCTTAGTCACCTCAAGAGGACTAGCGGGAGGAGAGCAGTTCTTC
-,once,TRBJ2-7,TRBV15,CATSRDRAGTYEQYF,TGTGCCACCAGCAGAGATCGGGCAGGGACCTACGAGCAGTACTTC
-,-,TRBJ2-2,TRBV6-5,CASRGGRVDTGELFF,TGTGCCAGCAGAGGGGGGAGGGTAGACACCGGGGAGCTGTTTTTT
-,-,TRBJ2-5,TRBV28,CASSFLQVSEGTQYF,TGTGCCAGCAGTTTCCTCCAGGTGTCGGAGGGGACCCAGTACTTC
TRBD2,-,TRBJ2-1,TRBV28,CASSPRELAGAYNEQFF,TGTGCCAGCAGCCCCCGAGAGCTAGCGGGAGCTTACAATGAGCAGTTCTTC
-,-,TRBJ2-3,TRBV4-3,CASSQEAGGPDTQYF,TGCGCCAGCAGCCAAGAAGCCGGCGGCCCAGATACGCAGTATTTT
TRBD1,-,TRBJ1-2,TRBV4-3,CASSQGTGNYGYTF,TGCGCCAGCAGCCAGGGGACAGGGAACTATGGCTACACCTTC
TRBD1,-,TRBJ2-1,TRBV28,CASSPTGVKAGYNEQFF,TGTGCCAGCAGCCCGACAGGGGTTAAGGCGGGATACAATGAGCAGTTCTTC
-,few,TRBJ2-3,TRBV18,CASSTYLDTQYF,TGTGCCAGCTCAACTTATCTAGATACGCAGTATTTT
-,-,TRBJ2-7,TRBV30,CAWSVRGYEQYF,TGTGCCTGGAGTGTACGAGGCTACGAGCAGTACTTC
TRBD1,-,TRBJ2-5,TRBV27,CASSLRLRTGRFGQETQYF,TGTGCCAGCAGTTTAAGGCTAAGGACAGGGAGGTTCGGCCAAGAGACCCAGTACTTC
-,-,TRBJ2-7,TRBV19,CASSMSRTETYEQYF,TGTGCCAGTAGTATGTCGAGGACAGAAACCTACGAGCAGTACTTC
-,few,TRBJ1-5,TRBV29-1,CSVRLQGDQPQHF,TGCAGCGTTCGCCTACAGGGTGACCAGCCCCAGCATTTT
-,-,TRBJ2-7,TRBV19,CASSKWTENYEQYF,TGTGCCAGTAGTAAATGGACAGAGAACTACGAGCAGTACTTC